This T cell receptor beta chain was identified in a study of blood T cell repertoires in COVID-19. This clone was observed a few times. Only in-frame clones appear in the TCRdb table, and some are missing; sequencing was by immunoSEQ multiplex PCR. The sample carries about 270,000 clones, approximately 86% recorded once. CDR3 length: 14 residues. With V trimmed by 5 bases and J by 8 bases, 5 bases remained unmatched. Germline V gives CDR1 MNHEY, CDR2 SVGAGI. The chain has TRBV6-5 and TRBJ1-3; the match to TRBD1 covers 11 bases. The receptor comes from a man between 40 and 49 years old with active or convalescent COVID-19. Sequences were obtained from peripheral blood. The CDR3 loop is CASSPGTGGDTIYF. CDR3 DNA sequence: TGTGCCAGCAGTCCCGGGACAGGGGGAGACACCATATATTTT.